This T cell receptor beta chain stems from a study of T-cell reconstitution after alpha-beta-depleted transplantation in children. Unique molecular identifiers were used in preparing the TCRbeta library. TCRdb itself ran the PCR reads through MiXCR, one entry per CDR3 protein. The sample lists roughly 310,000 distinct CDR3 sequences; around 25% were seen once. Germline CDR1 SGHAT, CDR2 FQDESV (reference sequence). The J segment lost 12 bases and the V segment lost 6 bases, leaving 25 bases of the junction unmatched. The CDR3 sequence is 19 residues long. This clonotype appeared a single time. This receptor was identified in a male patient under 18 who had a stem cell transplant for acute lymphoblastic leukemia, so the T cells may come from the graft donor. The specimen was PBMCs, mostly from graft donor cells, collected 180 days after TCRalphabeta/CD19-depleted stem cell transplant. J is TRBJ2-1 and V is TRBV11-1, with 11 positions matching TRBD2. As DNA, the CDR3 is TGTGCCAGCAGTCCCGGGACTAGCGGACCAACGACGTACAATGAATTGCAGTTCTTC. Its protein is CASSPGTSGPTTYNELQFF.